Listed below are T cell receptor beta chains from one sample, sequenced in a study of blood T cell repertoires in COVID-19. Measured with immunoSEQ multiplex PCR; TCRdb has only the in-frame clones, and not every one. The sample lists about 400,000 clones; approximately 88% were seen once. Material for sequencing was PBMCs or T cells enriched from blood (not recorded which). The receptors here all came from a woman between 40 and 55 years old with acute COVID-19. Each CDR3 is given with its conserved first and last residue. Each record gives: CDR3 protein, CDR3 DNA, clone size, V gene, J gene, D gene. The D gene is left open where the match is weak. For some rows the clone size is stated as once, few or many, or as a class when expanded; others skip it.

CDR3: CASHSGRGYTGELFF; DNA: TGTGCCAGTCACTCTGGCAGGGGGTACACCGGGGAGCTGTTTTTT; size: NA; V: TRBV19; J: TRBJ2-2; D: TRBD1
CDR3: CASAGHTDTQYF; DNA: TGTGCGTCAGCGGGTCACACAGATACGCAGTATTTT; size: NA; V: TRBV6-5; J: TRBJ2-3; D: NA
CDR3: CASSYSIQGEAFF; DNA: TGTGCCAGCAGTTACTCGATCCAGGGGGAGGCTTTCTTT; size: NA; V: TRBV6-5; J: TRBJ1-1; D: TRBD1
CDR3: CASSMGSPGYGYTF; DNA: TGTGCCAGTAGTATGGGCAGCCCAGGCTATGGCTACACCTTC; size: NA; V: TRBV19; J: TRBJ1-2; D: NA
CDR3: CASSQLRTSLLYGYTF; DNA: TGCGCCAGCAGCCAACTTAGGACATCGTTACTCTATGGCTACACCTTC; size: NA; V: TRBV4-1; J: TRBJ1-2; D: NA
CDR3: CASSSSLRTEAFF; DNA: TGTGCCAGCAGTTCATCCCTGAGGACTGAAGCTTTCTTT; size: NA; V: TRBV7-2; J: TRBJ1-1; D: NA
CDR3: CATSRGGHFGGELFF; DNA: TGTGCCACCAGCAGAGGGGGGCATTTTGGCGGGGAGCTGTTTTTT; size: NA; V: TRBV15; J: TRBJ2-2; D: NA
CDR3: CAWSGGGSGNTIYF; DNA: TGTGCCTGGAGTGGAGGGGGCTCTGGAAACACCATATATTTT; size: NA; V: TRBV30; J: TRBJ1-3; D: NA
CDR3: CASTRRTGYGYTF; DNA: TGTGCCAGCACCCGTCGGACAGGGTATGGCTACACCTTC; size: NA; V: TRBV9; J: TRBJ1-2; D: TRBD1
CDR3: CASSQDPEEQAFF; DNA: TGTGCCAGCAGCCAAGATCCAGAGGAGCAAGCTTTCTTT; size: NA; V: TRBV4-2; J: TRBJ1-1; D: NA
CDR3: CASSRSGDRPYGYTF; DNA: TGTGCCAGCAGTCGGTCCGGGGACAGGCCCTATGGCTACACCTTC; size: NA; V: TRBV6-5; J: TRBJ1-2; D: TRBD1
CDR3: CASSAEGQGGSEAFF; DNA: TGTGCCAGCAGCGCAGAGGGACAGGGGGGTTCTGAAGCTTTCTTT; size: NA; V: TRBV9; J: TRBJ1-1; D: TRBD1
CDR3: CASSVGQGLTGELFF; DNA: TGTGCCAGCAGCGTGGGACAGGGGTTGACCGGGGAGCTGTTTTTT; size: NA; V: TRBV7-6; J: TRBJ2-2; D: TRBD1
CDR3: CASMEGQGWDTQYF; DNA: TGTGCCAGCATGGAGGGACAGGGGTGGGATACGCAGTATTTT; size: once; V: TRBV5-4; J: TRBJ2-3; D: TRBD1
CDR3: CASSVGGASNQPQHF; DNA: TGTGCCAGCAGTGTAGGGGGCGCGAGCAATCAGCCCCAGCATTTT; size: NA; V: TRBV2; J: TRBJ1-5; D: TRBD1
CDR3: CASRHPGTGPYGYTF; DNA: TGTGCCAGCAGACACCCCGGCACAGGCCCCTATGGCTACACCTTC; size: NA; V: TRBV6-5; J: TRBJ1-2; D: NA
CDR3: CASSFRQGNEQFF; DNA: TGTGCCAGCAGCTTTAGACAGGGCAATGAGCAGTTCTTC; size: few; V: TRBV7-7; J: TRBJ2-1; D: TRBD1
CDR3: CAWTRDSYNEQFF; DNA: TGTGCCTGGACACGGGACAGCTACAATGAGCAGTTCTTC; size: NA; V: TRBV30; J: TRBJ2-1; D: TRBD1
CDR3: CASSQGASYNYGYTF; DNA: TGTGCCAGCAGCCAGGGGGCGAGCTATAACTATGGCTACACCTTC; size: few; V: TRBV3-1/TRBV3-2; J: TRBJ1-2; D: NA
CDR3: CASSLVQGATSSNQPQHF; DNA: TGTGCCAGCAGCTTAGTACAGGGCGCCACGTCTAGTAATCAGCCCCAGCATTTT; size: few; V: TRBV7-9; J: TRBJ1-5; D: NA
CDR3: CASSLERGGKGGNYGYTF; DNA: TGTGCCAGCAGCTTAGAGAGGGGAGGAAAGGGAGGTAACTATGGCTACACCTTC; size: NA; V: TRBV7-9; J: TRBJ1-2; D: NA
CDR3: CASSLAGREAFF; DNA: TGTGCCAGCAGCTTAGCCGGGAGGGAAGCTTTCTTT; size: NA; V: TRBV11-2; J: TRBJ1-1; D: NA
CDR3: CASSPSRGSRDEQFF; DNA: TGTGCCAGCAGCCCTTCCCGGGGGTCGCGGGATGAGCAGTTCTTC; size: NA; V: TRBV7-9; J: TRBJ2-1; D: NA
CDR3: CASGLGTGGYNEQFF; DNA: TGTGCTAGTGGTTTGGGGACAGGGGGTTACAATGAGCAGTTCTTC; size: NA; V: TRBV12-5; J: TRBJ2-1; D: TRBD1
CDR3: CASRQLAGTYNEQFF; DNA: TGTGCCAGCAGACAACTAGCGGGGACTTACAATGAGCAGTTCTTC; size: NA; V: TRBV11-2; J: TRBJ2-1; D: TRBD2
CDR3: CASSQRLRYNEQFF; DNA: TGTGCCAGCAGCCAAAGACTTCGCTACAATGAGCAGTTCTTC; size: NA; V: TRBV14; J: TRBJ2-1; D: NA
CDR3: CASSLGTTSNQPQHF; DNA: TGTGCCAGTAGTCTTGGGACAACTAGCAATCAGCCCCAGCATTTT; size: NA; V: TRBV19; J: TRBJ1-5; D: NA
CDR3: CASCGQGISYNEQFF; DNA: TGTGCCAGCTGCGGACAGGGGATTTCCTACAATGAGCAGTTCTTC; size: NA; V: TRBV7-2; J: TRBJ2-1; D: TRBD1
CDR3: CASSQGHRTDTQYF; DNA: TGCGCCAGCAGCCAAGGACACCGCACAGATACGCAGTATTTT; size: NA; V: TRBV4-1; J: TRBJ2-3; D: NA
CDR3: CASSSSSNTEAFF; DNA: TGTGCCAGTAGTAGTTCTTCGAACACTGAAGCTTTCTTT; size: NA; V: TRBV19; J: TRBJ1-1; D: NA
CDR3: CASSRGLAADTQYF; DNA: TGTGCCAGCAGCAGAGGACTAGCAGCAGATACGCAGTATTTT; size: NA; V: TRBV7-9; J: TRBJ2-3; D: TRBD2
CDR3: CSVEPGQGGYTF; DNA: TGCAGCGTTGAGCCAGGACAAGGTGGCTACACCTTC; size: NA; V: TRBV29-1; J: TRBJ1-2; D: NA